A selection of T cell receptor beta chains follows, all from one sample in a study of cytomegalovirus exposure and HLA in healthy donors. Method: immunoSEQ multiplex PCR; TCRdb's copy keeps in-frame clones and lacks some. Of under 200,000 clones listed, around 75% are singletons. Sequenced material: PBMCs. The receptors derive from a woman between 25 and 40 years old in good health and CMV-seronegative. Each CDR3 is given with its conserved first and last residue. D genes are given only for firm matches. The listing skips clone size in some rows; elsewhere it reads once, few, many or a size class.

clone size	V gene	J gene	D gene	CDR3 DNA	CDR3 protein
-	TRBV4-2	TRBJ2-1	TRBD2	TGTGCCAGCAGCCCTTACTTCCGGACTAGCGGGCGAGACAATGAGCAGTTCTTC	CASSPYFRTSGRDNEQFF
few	TRBV7-2	TRBJ1-2	-	TGTGCCAGCAGCCTAAGAAACACTGAGGTCTATGGCTACACCTTC	CASSLRNTEVYGYTF
once	TRBV25-1	TRBJ1-2	TRBD1	TGTGCCAGCAGACCTCAGGGGGCAGGGGCCGGCTACACCTTC	CASRPQGAGAGYTF
-	TRBV7-2	TRBJ2-5	TRBD2	TGTGCCGCGGCCGGGACTACACAAGAGACCCAGTACTTC	CAAAGTTQETQYF
-	TRBV13	TRBJ2-7	-	TGTGCCAGCAGCTTAGGGGGGGCAGGGTCACGGTTGTACTTC	CASSLGGAGSRLYF
few	TRBV6-1	TRBJ2-1	-	TGTGCCAGCAGTGAATTCAGGGGGCTAGCGGTCTACAATGAGCAGTTCTTC	CASSEFRGLAVYNEQFF
-	TRBV11-2	TRBJ2-7	TRBD2	TGTGCCAGCAGCCATCTAGCGGGAGGGTACTACGAGCAGTACTTC	CASSHLAGGYYEQYF
-	TRBV7-9	TRBJ2-7	TRBD2	TGTGCCAGCAGCTTGCAGGCGCACCGGACTAGCGAGCAGTACTTC	CASSLQAHRTSEQYF
-	TRBV4-3	TRBJ1-4	TRBD1	TGCGCCAGCAGCCAAGATAGGACAGGGGGAGGAGAAAAACTGTTTTTT	CASSQDRTGGGEKLFF
-	TRBV15	TRBJ1-1	TRBD1	TGTGCCACCAGGGAAACAGGGGGGACGAACACTGAAGCTTTCTTT	CATRETGGTNTEAFF
once	TRBV7-9	TRBJ2-7	-	TGTGCCAGCAGCCCAGCGGGCTCCTACGAGCAGTACTTC	CASSPAGSYEQYF
few	TRBV30	TRBJ1-5	TRBD1	TGTGCCTGGAGTATGGGACAGGGAGACCAGCCCCAGCATTTT	CAWSMGQGDQPQHF
-	TRBV28	TRBJ2-7	TRBD1	TGTGCCAGCAGTTTGACAGGGGGATACGAGCAGTACTTC	CASSLTGGYEQYF
-	TRBV7-9	TRBJ1-3	-	TGTGCCAGCAGCTTAGGTCAGCGAAGCTCTGGAAACACCATATATTTT	CASSLGQRSSGNTIYF
few	TRBV18	TRBJ2-6	TRBD2	TGTGCCAGCTCACCACCCCGCCTAGCGGGACAGTCTGGGGCCAACGTCCTGACTTTC	CASSPPRLAGQSGANVLTF
once	TRBV19	TRBJ1-6	-	TGTGCCAGTCGGACATCCTTCACCTATAATTCACCCCTCCACTTT	CASRTSFTYNSPLHF
few	TRBV6-5	TRBJ1-1	TRBD1	TGTGCCAGCAGTCTAAACAGGGGCAACACTGAAGCTTTCTTT	CASSLNRGNTEAFF
-	TRBV6-1	TRBJ1-5	TRBD1	TGTGCCAGCAGTCTGACAGGGGTAAGCAATCAGCCCCAGCATTTT	CASSLTGVSNQPQHF
once	TRBV6-1	TRBJ1-1	TRBD1	TGTGCCAGCAGTCCCGACAGGGTAGGCACTGAAGCTTTCTTT	CASSPDRVGTEAFF
-	TRBV19	TRBJ2-5	-	TGTGCCAGTAGTATAGGTGGCGGCAAGACCCAGTACTTC	CASSIGGGKTQYF
-	TRBV19	TRBJ2-3	TRBD1	TGTGCCAGTAGTATCCGGGACAGGGGTACAGATACGCAGTATTTT	CASSIRDRGTDTQYF
few	TRBV9	TRBJ2-2	TRBD2	TGTGCCAGCAGCTTGGGACTATCCGACACCGGGGAGCTGTTTTTT	CASSLGLSDTGELFF
-	TRBV11-2	TRBJ2-1	TRBD1	TGTGCCAGCACCCCGACAGGGTTCGATGAGCAGTTCTTC	CASTPTGFDEQFF
-	TRBV5-1	TRBJ2-3	TRBD2	TGCGCCAGCAGCTTGGCGCCTAGCGGGGCTAGCACAGATACGCAGTATTTT	CASSLAPSGASTDTQYF
-	TRBV5-4	TRBJ2-1	-	TGTGCCAGCAGCTATGCCGGGACTCCATACGGTGAGCAGTTCTTC	CASSYAGTPYGEQFF
-	TRBV6-4	TRBJ2-7	TRBD2	TGTGCCAGCAGTTACCCAGCGGGGGATACCTACGAGCAGTACTTC	CASSYPAGDTYEQYF
-	TRBV4-2	TRBJ1-1	-	TGTGCCAGCAGCCAACAAATCACAGGAAACACTGAAGCTTTCTTT	CASSQQITGNTEAFF
once	TRBV29-1	TRBJ2-5	-	TGCAGCGTTGAAGGGACCCGGACAGACCAAGAGACCCAGTACTTC	CSVEGTRTDQETQYF
-	TRBV5-1	TRBJ1-3	-	TGCGCCAGCAGCTTGGCCGGAACAGTTAGGGGAAACACCATATATTTT	CASSLAGTVRGNTIYF
-	TRBV2	TRBJ2-7	-	TGTGCCAGCCGTTCTTTCGTTCCTTCCGAGGAGCAGTACTTC	CASRSFVPSEEQYF
-	TRBV30	TRBJ2-1	-	TGTGCCTGGAGTACGGGGGGCCCCAATGAGCAGTTCTTC	CAWSTGGPNEQFF
-	TRBV5-1	TRBJ2-6	-	TGCGCCAGCCTCCAGGAACCGCTGGCTGGGGCCAACGTCCTGACTTTC	CASLQEPLAGANVLTF
-	TRBV5-1	TRBJ2-7	-	TGCGCCAGCAGCTTGGAGGGCAGGGCCTACGAGCAGTACTTC	CASSLEGRAYEQYF
few	TRBV30	TRBJ2-5	-	TGTGCCTGGAGTAACGTAGGGGGAGAGACCCAGTACTTC	CAWSNVGGETQYF
few	TRBV19	TRBJ1-1	TRBD1	TGTGCCAGTAGTACCAGGGGGCTGAACACTGAAGCTTTCTTT	CASSTRGLNTEAFF
-	TRBV10-2	TRBJ2-1	TRBD2	TGCGCCAGCAGCGGACTAGCGGGAGACAATGAGCAGTTCTTC	CASSGLAGDNEQFF
-	TRBV2	TRBJ1-2	-	TGTGCCAGCAGTGAAAGGTGGAGCTCAAACTATGGCTACACCTTC	CASSERWSSNYGYTF
-	TRBV6-1	TRBJ1-2	-	TGTGCCAGCAACCTCCGGGGGAATGGCTACACCTTC	CASNLRGNGYTF
-	TRBV25-1	TRBJ1-5	-	TGTGCCAGCAGTGACGCAGGGGAGACCCAGCATTTT	CASSDAGETQHF
-	TRBV9	TRBJ2-7	-	TGTGCCAGCAGCGGTGGGCAGGGCTTCTACGAGCAGTACTTC	CASSGGQGFYEQYF
-	TRBV30	TRBJ2-2	TRBD2	TGTGCCTGGAGTCTGACTAGCGGGAGGGGGAACACCGGGGAGCTGTTTTTT	CAWSLTSGRGNTGELFF
-	TRBV2	TRBJ2-1	TRBD2	TGTGCCAGCAGCCGCTCCCTCACTAGCGGGGGGGGGCAGTTCTTC	CASSRSLTSGGGQFF
-	TRBV9	TRBJ1-2	TRBD1	TGTGCCAGCAGCCCCCTGGACAGGATAACACTGAACTATGGCTACACCTTC	CASSPLDRITLNYGYTF
-	TRBV30	TRBJ2-3	-	TGTGCCTGGAGGCATCCTGGACAGACTAGCACAGATACGCAGTATTTT	CAWRHPGQTSTDTQYF
-	TRBV28	TRBJ2-7	-	TGTGCCAGCAGCCCGACAGCCTACTCCTACGAGCAGTACTTC	CASSPTAYSYEQYF
-	TRBV18	TRBJ2-6	TRBD2	TGTGCCAGCTCACCAACGGGGAGGGCTGGGGCCAACGTCCTGACTTTC	CASSPTGRAGANVLTF
few	TRBV9	TRBJ1-1	TRBD1	TGTGCCAGCAGCCCTGGGACAGCCCGCACTGAAGCTTTCTTT	CASSPGTARTEAFF
-	TRBV7-2	TRBJ2-7	TRBD2	TGTGCCAGCACCCCGACTAGCGGGACGGTATACGAGCAGTACTTC	CASTPTSGTVYEQYF
-	TRBV29-1	TRBJ1-2	TRBD1	TGCAGCGGCGGGACAGAGGGTGGCTACACCTTC	CSGGTEGGYTF
-	TRBV19	TRBJ1-5	TRBD1	TGTGCCACCTCAGAGGGACAGTATATTCAGCCCCAGCATTTT	CATSEGQYIQPQHF
once	TRBV5-1	TRBJ2-7	TRBD1	TGCGCCAGCAGCATGGGACAGCCCTCCTACGAGCAGTACTTC	CASSMGQPSYEQYF
-	TRBV20-1	TRBJ1-1	-	TGCAGTGCTAGAGAGGGAGTTTATGCTTTCTTT	CSAREGVYAFF
-	TRBV2	TRBJ2-1	TRBD1	TGTGCCAGCAGCCTCAGGGGGCAGGGACTCTACAATGAGCAGTTCTTC	CASSLRGQGLYNEQFF